This record looks at one T cell receptor beta chain sequence and its context. Its antigen is not yet known. There are no base qualities to consult, and no much larger clone falls within one base. TCRbeta CDR3 regions were amplified from genomic DNA by means of the immunoSEQ Assay, a bias-controlled multiplex PCR. Under the source paper's analysis protocol: The number of nucleated cells in each sample was estimated from the amplification of reference gene primers within the assay. To quantify the absolute abundance of each unique TCRbeta CDR3 rearrangement, sequence reads were collapsed and filtered. Productive Simpson clonality was computed per sample as the square root of Simpson's diversity index over productive rearrangements. TCRdb took this table from immuneACCESS and kept in-frame rearrangements with V and J called. Such tables lack part of the clones; where checked against another copy, unresolved V genes explain under half of the gap, and the rest is unexplained. The D gene and trimming were derived from the DNA, and the V and J assignments and clone size from that table. For this sample there are about 480,000 clones; about 88% appear just once. Approximately 8% of the sample comes from the top ten.

CDR1 and CDR2 are drawn from the germline V gene (reference sequence): LNHDA, SQIVND. Spanning cysteine to phenylalanine, the CDR3 consists of 14 amino acids. Only the CDR3 part of the read is kept: 42 bases, read in frame from the first base. Trimming leaves V shorter by 5 bases and J shorter by 4 bases, with the junction holding 6 bases beyond the gene matches. Participants in the prospective study were aged about 18 to 95 years, lived in about two dozen United States geographic areas, and enrolled through a virtual design. To assign participants to cohorts, the prospective study relied on clinical history that participants themselves reported in a screening survey and a study questionnaire. Recovered participants in ImmuneRACE Cohort 3 were defined by two consecutive negative NP/OP PCR tests, clearance by a healthcare professional, or resolution of symptoms. Mobile phlebotomists in the prospective study collected whole blood, serum and a nasopharyngeal or oropharyngeal swab from every participant. Prospective study participants could optionally give additional blood draws and questionnaires over an approximately two-month period. Before DNA extraction, blood samples from the prospective study were shipped at room temperature or frozen.

The data were taken from a study of blood T cell repertoires in COVID-19 (dated by TCRdb to 2018 to 2020). About the study as a whole: Collaborator samples came from the United States, Italy and Spain and covered acute and convalescent phases of COVID-19. The material from the prospective study consisted of cDNA or gDNA derived from T cells, B-cell-depleted T cells, or PBMCs. The dataset comprised deeply sampled blood TCRbeta repertoires from subjects exposed to, actively infected with, or recovered from COVID-19. The repertoires were released in a freely available public database meant as a resource for research on the immune response to SARS-CoV-2. Samples came from the ongoing ImmuneRACE study (first 160 participants) plus 1,254 subjects from 6 global collaborators. A de-identified subject ID, COVID-19 status, age in years and sex were almost always included in the sample metadata. Where HLA class I and class II types were available, the types were taken from metadata supplied by the sample provider, not from assay-based typing.

The full study reports these points: The quantity of clinical and demographic metadata differed by source and by participant and was supplied without curation.

The rearranged segments are TRBV19 and TRBJ1-2; TRBD1 fits 8 bases in the junction. The sequenced material came from PBMCs or T cells enriched from blood (not recorded which). The source is a woman aged 60-75 years who had recovered from COVID-19. The CDR3 in this case is CASSQDRAGYGYTF. The nucleotides are TGTGCCAGTAGTCAGGACAGGGCTGGCTATGGCTACACCTTC.